Each of the 28 T cell receptor beta chains below was sequenced from the same sample in a study of cytomegalovirus exposure and HLA in healthy donors. This PCR relied on a set of 60 Vbeta primers and 13 Jbeta primers. Data came from immunoSEQ multiplex PCR; TCRdb stores just in-frame clones and leaves some out. The repertoire includes around 170,000 clones, around 80% of them detected once, and about 2.5% sits in the top ten. Sequenced sample: PBMCs. The receptors shown here come from a woman aged 25 to 45 in good health and CMV-seropositive.

This chain uses TRBV6-6 with TRBJ2-2, with D perhaps TRBD2 (6 bases). The CDR3 sequence is 16 residues long. The V gene lost 6 bases and the J gene lost 4 bases, with 18 bases spanning the gap. Per the germline V gene, CDR1 is MNHNY and CDR2 is SVGAGI (reference sequence). The CDR3 is CASSPPGTGGTGELFF. The CDR3, as DNA: TGTGCCAGCAGCCCCCCTGGGACCGGGGGCACCGGGGAGCTGTTTTTT.

The genes are TRBV7-3 and TRBJ2-5, with TRBD2 identical over 10 bases. This CDR3 contains 18 residues. The V gene end was trimmed by 2 bases and the J gene end by 3 bases; junction bases not matched to a gene: 12. From germline, CDR1 is SGHTA and CDR2 FQGTGA. CDR3 amino acids: CASSLGVAGGPPEETQYF. The CDR3 region has the DNA TGTGCCAGCAGCTTAGGGGTAGCGGGGGGACCCCCCGAAGAGACCCAGTACTTC.

The chain links TRBV4-2 to TRBJ2-1; 16 positions match TRBD2. The V and J ends lost 4 bases and 14 bases, in that order; junction bases with no gene match: 8. The germline CDR1 and CDR2 sequences are LGHNA and YNFKEQ. The CDR3 sequence is 15 residues long. The CDR3 region is CASSPGTSGGDREFF. The CDR3 DNA sequence: TGTGCCAGCAGCCCAGGGACTAGCGGGGGGGACCGGGAGTTCTTC.

The chain employs TRBV10-1 and TRBJ2-7, with D possibly being TRBD2 (5 bases). The V and J ends lost 3 bases and 6 bases respectively, with 9 bases between them. The CDR3 runs to 12 residues. Germline assignment: CDR1 WNHNN and CDR2 SYGVQD (reference sequence). This CDR3 is CASSDRGSEQYF. CDR3 nucleotide sequence: TGCGCCAGCAGTGATCGAGGGTCCGAGCAGTACTTC.

This clone occurred once. This chain uses TRBV11-2 with TRBJ2-7; no clear D. The CDR3 totals 12 residues. Per the germline V gene, CDR1 is SGHAT and CDR2 is FQNNGV. Trimming removed 5 bases from V and 3 bases from J, with 8 bases in between. CDR3 amino acids: CASSHDFYEQYF. CDR3 sequence (DNA): TGTGCCAGCAGCCACGACTTCTACGAGCAGTACTTC. The whole variable domain, filled in from reference TRBV11-2 and TRBJ2-7, reads EAGVAQSPRYKIIEKRQSVAFWCNPISGHATLYWYQQILGQGPKLLIQFQNNGVVDDSQLPKDRFSAERLKGVDSTLKIQPAKLEDSAVYLCASSHDFYEQYFGPGTRLTVT.

The CDR3 protein is CASSLGQVATNEKLFF. As DNA, the CDR3 is TGTGCCAGCAGCTTAGGTCAGGTTGCAACTAATGAAAAACTGTTTTTT. The chain has TRBV7-9 and TRBJ1-4; D gene ambiguous. V was trimmed by 1 base and J by 0 bases, leaving 9 bases between them. In germline, CDR1 is SEHNR, CDR2 FQNEAQ (reference sequence). The CDR3 covers 16 residues.

The chain couples TRBV4-3 to TRBJ2-5; the D is unclear. V gave up 0 bases and J gave up 5 bases, with 10 bases separating them. The CDR3 runs 14 residues. The germline V gene has CDR1 LGHNA and CDR2 YSLEER. CDR3 sequence reads: CASSQDRSLETQYF. The CDR3 DNA reads as TGCGCCAGCAGCCAAGATCGTTCCTTGGAGACCCAGTACTTC.

V and J are TRBV4-2 and TRBJ2-6; maybe TRBD1 (6 bases). Looked up from germline, CDR1 is LGHNA and CDR2 is YNFKEQ. Deletions cut 5 bases from V and 0 bases from J, with 14 bases between. The CDR3 consists of 17 residues. The CDR3 loop reads CASSVQGGASGANVLTF. CDR3 nucleotides: TGTGCCAGCAGCGTACAGGGTGGGGCCTCTGGGGCCAACGTCCTGACTTTC.

The V gene is TRBV28, the J gene TRBJ2-1, with 7 bases that match TRBD2. The germline gives CDR1 MDHEN, CDR2 SYDVKM. The CDR3 is 16 residues long. The V segment lost 5 bases and the J segment 3 bases; nucleotides outside the gene matches: 10. The CDR3, as DNA: TGTGCCAGCAGTCCCGGATTCCGGGGGGACTACAATGAGCAGTTCTTC. As protein: CASSPGFRGDYNEQFF.

This CDR3 is CASSILRRGGPDTQYF. For the CDR3, the DNA is TGTGCCAGTAGTATCCTGCGACGGGGGGGGCCAGATACGCAGTATTTT. The V call is TRBV19, the J call TRBJ2-3, with TRBD2 identical over 8 bases. From germline, CDR1 is LNHDA and CDR2 SQIVND (reference sequence). This CDR3 comprises 16 residues. The V gene end was trimmed by 3 bases and the J gene end by 4 bases; junction bases not matched to a gene: 9.

J is TRBJ1-1 and V is TRBV6-6; tentative D call: TRBD1 (5 bases). V lost 2 bases and J 3 bases, leaving 13 bases between the germline ends. CDR1 is MNHNY, CDR2 SVGAGI, per germline (reference sequence). This CDR3 has 15 residues. The CDR3 region is CASSYLVRVDTEAFF. CDR3 in DNA: TGTGCCAGCAGTTACCTCGTCAGGGTTGACACTGAAGCTTTCTTT.

The rearrangement links TRBV28 to TRBJ1-2; D ambiguous. V was trimmed by 4 bases and J by 0 bases, leaving 15 bases between them. Looked up from germline, CDR1 is MDHEN and CDR2 is SYDVKM. CDR3 length equals 16 residues. The CDR3 nucleotides read TGTGCCAGCAGTTCTACCCTGGGCTCGCCTAACTATGGCTACACCTTC. Protein sequence: CASSSTLGSPNYGYTF.

This clone was found once. The V and J genes are TRBV4-3 and TRBJ1-2; TRBD1 aligns across 9 bases. CDR1 is LGHNA and CDR2 is YSLEER in the germline V gene. The CDR3 is 14 amino acids. V lost 3 bases, J lost 7 bases, and 6 bases stayed unmatched. CDR3 region: CASSQDRGLGGYTF. CDR3 bases: TGCGCCAGCAGCCAGGACAGGGGTCTGGGTGGCTACACCTTC.

V usage is TRBV2 and J usage is TRBJ1-2, with 10 bases aligning to TRBD1. The CDR3 runs to 14 residues. Germline loops: CDR1 SNHLY, CDR2 FYNNEI. Losses at the gene ends were 4 bases for V and 3 bases for J; bases not matched to a gene: 2. The CDR3 here is CASSGQGAYYGYTF. The DNA for the CDR3 is TGTGCCAGCAGTGGACAGGGGGCTTACTATGGCTACACCTTC.

V is TRBV27 and J is TRBJ1-1, with unresolved D. V gave up 8 bases and J gave up 1 base, with 17 bases separating them. The germline V gene has CDR1 MNHEY and CDR2 SMNVEV (reference sequence). The CDR3 extends over 15 amino acids. The CDR3 reads CASRGMKGKNTEAFF. DNA for the CDR3: TGTGCCAGCCGGGGAATGAAGGGTAAGAACACTGAAGCTTTCTTT.

V is TRBV6-5 and J is TRBJ1-2; D gene unclear. Germline V gene lookup returns CDR1 MNHEY and CDR2 SVGAGI. This CDR3 spans 13 amino acids. V was shortened by 2 bases and J by 1 base, with 5 bases between the two germline ends. The CDR3, as DNA: TGTGCCAGCAGTTACCTTTTTAACTATGGCTACACCTTC. Encoded protein: CASSYLFNYGYTF.

The V and J genes are TRBV9 and TRBJ2-5; 9 nucleotides align to TRBD1. CDR1 is SGDLS, CDR2 YYNGEE, per germline. The CDR3 contains 16 residues. Trimming took 3 bases from V and 3 from J; bases not matched to a gene: 9. CDR3 in amino acids: CASSGGTGRSKETQYF. The CDR3 nucleotides read TGTGCCAGCAGCGGAGGGACAGGGAGGTCTAAAGAGACCCAGTACTTC.

The chain combines TRBV2 with TRBJ2-7; 7 positions match TRBD1. With 3 bases clipped from V and 0 bases from J, the junction kept 5 bases outside the gene matches. Germline CDR1 and CDR2: SNHLY and FYNNEI. The CDR3 spans 15 residues. The CDR3: CASSDPTGSSYEQYF. CDR3 in DNA: TGTGCCAGCAGTGATCCGACAGGGAGCTCCTACGAGCAGTACTTC.

The chain is built from TRBV28 and TRBJ1-4, with D hard to call. This CDR3 region has 13 residues. The V end lost 10 bases, the J end lost 1 base, and 10 bases lay between the germline ends. Looked up from germline, CDR1 is MDHEN and CDR2 is SYDVKM. This chain's CDR3 is CATRAGTNEKLFF. The CDR3 DNA reads as TGTGCCACCCGGGCGGGAACTAATGAAAAACTGTTTTTT. Full variable domain (outside the CDR3, taken from reference TRBV28 and TRBJ1-4): DVKVTQSSRYLVKRTGEKVFLECVQDMDHENMFWYRQDPGLGLRLIYFSYDVKMKEKGDIPEGYSVSREKKERFSLILESASTNQTSMYLCATRAGTNEKLFFGSGTQLSVL.

The J gene is TRBJ2-7, the V gene TRBV7-9; TRBD2 agrees at 7 bases. Per the germline V gene, CDR1 is SEHNR and CDR2 is FQNEAQ (reference sequence). This CDR3 comprises 15 residues. V lost 0 bases to trimming and J lost 0 bases; unmatched junction nucleotides: 2. The chain's CDR3 is CASSLAGGDSYEQYF. CDR3 nucleotide sequence: TGTGCCAGCAGCTTAGCGGGGGGGGACTCCTACGAGCAGTACTTC.

The rearrangement links TRBV6-5 to TRBJ1-4; the D gene is possibly TRBD1 (5 bases). V shed 4 bases and J shed 7 bases, with 13 bases lying between them. The CDR3 sequence is 14 residues long. Germline loops: CDR1 MNHEY, CDR2 SVGAGI. CDR3: CASSSSRVGEKLFF. The CDR3 DNA reads as TGTGCCAGCAGTTCGAGCAGGGTGGGTGAAAAACTGTTTTTT.

Regarding this clone: One junction end does not reproduce the germline sequence, and a read error may be involved. This sequence joins TRBV4-1 and TRBJ2-5; D is perhaps TRBD2 (6 bases). This CDR3 region has 14 residues. Germline CDR1 and CDR2: MGHRA and YSYEKL. The CDR3 nucleotides are TGTGCCAGCAGCTTCCCGGGGGTTCAAGAGACCCAGTACTTC. Amino acids: CASSFPGVQETQYF.

This chain connects TRBV11-2 to TRBJ1-3; the D gene is possibly TRBD1 (5 bases). The CDR3 sequence is 14 residues long. Germline CDR1 and CDR2: SGHAT and FQNNGV. Trimming left V 1 base short and J 3 bases short, with 7 bases between. In DNA form, the CDR3 reads TGTGCCAGCAGCTTAGGCAGGGATGGAAACACCATATATTTT. Translated: CASSLGRDGNTIYF.

In its sample, this clone was seen a few times. V usage is TRBV10-3 and J usage is TRBJ2-3; 8 nucleotides line up with TRBD2. The V gene's germline CDR1 is ENHRY and CDR2 SYGVKD. Trimming at V came to 6 bases and at J to 2 bases, leaving 4 bases not matched to a gene. The CDR3 runs 14 residues. CDR3 in amino acids: CAIRAGGYTDTQYF. CDR3 bases: TGTGCCATCAGGGCGGGGGGTTACACAGATACGCAGTATTTT.

The rearrangement links TRBV28 to TRBJ1-6; D may be TRBD1 (6 bases). The CDR3 totals 16 residues. Per the germline V gene, CDR1 is MDHEN and CDR2 is SYDVKM. V was trimmed by 8 bases and J by 5 bases, leaving 19 bases between them. The CDR3 sequence is CASEGVLAADNSPLHF. CDR3 bases: TGTGCCAGCGAGGGGGTTCTTGCGGCTGATAATTCACCCCTCCACTTT.

The V and J genes are TRBV28 and TRBJ2-5, with a tentative D call TRBD2 (6 bases). The CDR3 is 20 amino acids. Trimming took 2 bases from V and 2 from J, leaving 27 bases between them. Germline loops: CDR1 MDHEN, CDR2 SYDVKM. In nucleotides, the CDR3 is TGTGCCAGCAGTTTACCACGGGGACGGTGGGGAGTAGCGGATCAAGAGACCCAGTACTTC. This codes for CASSLPRGRWGVADQETQYF.

This sequence joins TRBV6-5 and TRBJ2-2; the D gene is possibly TRBD1 (5 bases). The length of the CDR3 is 15 residues. The ends were cut back, 6 bases at V and 4 bases at J, with 15 bases in the middle. Germline V gene data show CDR1 as MNHEY and CDR2 as SVGAGI. The CDR3 region has the DNA TGTGCCAGCAGGGAGCCAGGGTCGCGCACCGGGGAGCTGTTTTTT. Its protein is CASREPGSRTGELFF.

A single count supports this clone. This chain joins TRBV7-2 and TRBJ2-5, with TRBD2 matching 9 bases. Looked up from germline, CDR1 is SGHTA and CDR2 is FQGNSA. This CDR3 comprises 14 residues. Losses at the gene ends were 5 bases for V and 7 bases for J; bases not matched to a gene: 8. The CDR3 loop is CASSPRGGDGTQYF. DNA for the CDR3: TGTGCCAGCAGCCCGCGGGGGGGCGATGGGACCCAGTACTTC.